A single sample is the source of the 20 T cell receptor beta chains below, sequenced in a study of Tregs in tolerant kidney transplant recipients. Using immunoSEQ multiplex PCR, the repertoire was profiled, and TCRdb retains in-frame clones only, with some absent. The sample table includes roughly 48,000 clones. The sample here was CD4+ T cells from blood, taken before the transplant. The receptors come from a human donor who received a combined kidney and bone marrow transplant.

With respect to this clone: The CDR3 end falls 3 residues outside the read, so it is completed with the germline J gene. The V and J genes are TRBV5-1 and TRBJ2-5; 12 nucleotides line up with TRBD2. The CDR3 is 16 amino acids. Germline lookup yields CDR1 SGHRS and CDR2 YFSETQ. With 2 bases clipped from V and 1 base from J, the junction kept 3 bases outside the gene matches. The covered CDR3 bases are TGCGCCAGCAGCTTTGGACTAGCGGGGCGCCAAGAGACC. Translation gives CASSFGLAGRQET. The entire CDR3 protein is CASSFGLAGRQETQYF.

About this clone itself: Read data end 3 residues before the CDR3 end; the end is taken from the germline J gene. This chain links TRBV30 with TRBJ1-3; TRBD1 matches at 12 bases. The V gene end was trimmed by 2 bases and the J gene end by 2 bases; junction bases not matched to a gene: 1. Germline V CDR1 and CDR2: GTSNPN, SVGIG (reference sequence). The CDR3 runs to 15 residues. The part of the CDR3 DNA that was read is TGTGCCTGGAGTCGGGACAGGGGGCCTGGAAACACC. It specifies CAWSRDRGPGNT. The CDR3 in full is CAWSRDRGPGNTIYF.

On this clone: The DNA ends 3 residues before the CDR3 does, and the rest of the CDR3 is filled in from the germline J gene. V gene TRBV20-1 combines with J gene TRBJ1-2, with 11 bases matching TRBD1. The trim removed 4 bases at V and 1 base at J, leaving 8 bases unmatched. The CDR3 is 16 residues long. CDR1 and CDR2 from the germline V gene are DFQATT and SNEGSKA (reference sequence). CDR3 DNA, as far as it was read: TGCAGTGCTATTGGACAGGGGGCCCTCTATAACTATGGC. Amino acids: CSAIGQGALYNYG. The whole CDR3 region reads CSAIGQGALYNYGYTF.

As regards this clone: The read stops 3 residues short of the end of the CDR3; the missing end is completed from the germline J gene. The V call is TRBV2, the J call TRBJ2-1, with 9 bases matching TRBD1. V dropped 3 bases and J dropped 2; count of bases not matched to a gene: 5. The germline gives CDR1 SNHLY, CDR2 FYNNEI. The CDR3 is made up of 16 amino acids. CDR3 region: CASSEIGQGTYNEQFF. The DNA read from the CDR3 is TGTGCCAGCAGTGAGATTGGACAGGGGACCTACAATGAG.

About this clone itself: The read stops 3 residues short of the end of the CDR3; the missing end is completed from the germline J gene. This rearrangement joins TRBV10-3 to TRBJ2-7; 8 positions agree with TRBD1. The V segment lost 7 bases and the J segment 2 bases; nucleotides outside the gene matches: 10. The CDR3 has 15 amino acids. CDR1 and CDR2 (germline): ENHRY, SYGVKD. Here the CDR3 reads CAINRGGQGPYEQYF. The sequenced part of the CDR3 DNA is TGTGCCATCAACCGTGGAGGACAGGGTCCCTACGAG.

CDR3 DNA (partial): TGTGCCAGCAGAGCATCTGCGGGACTAGCGGGGACGAATGAG. Translating it yields CASRASAGLAGTNE. The full CDR3 protein reads CASRASAGLAGTNEQFF. The J gene is TRBJ2-1, the V gene TRBV6-2 or TRBV6-3; TRBD2 aligns across 13 bases. The read comes to an end 3 residues before the CDR3 does, leaving the germline J gene to fill in the end. The germline V gene has CDR1 MNHEY and CDR2 SVGEGT. The CDR3 covers 17 residues. Losses at the gene ends were 6 bases for V and 7 bases for J; bases not matched to a gene: 12.

A remark on this clone: The observed sequence ends 3 residues before the CDR3 terminus, with the missing tail filled in from the germline J gene. J is TRBJ2-7 and V is TRBV29-1; D is uncertain. Germline V CDR1 and CDR2: SQVTM, ANQGSEA. Trimming left V 4 bases short and J 6 bases short, with 7 bases between. The CDR3 runs 10 residues. CDR3 DNA, as far as it was read: TGCAGCGTTGCACAATTCGAG. It yields the protein CSVAQFE. The CDR3 as a whole reads CSVAQFEQYF.

Comments on this clone: The CDR3 end is not reached by the read, which stops 3 residues before it; the germline J gene fills it in. The chain couples TRBV6-1 to TRBJ2-5, with D possibly matching TRBD1 (6 bases). The CDR3 extends over 14 amino acids. The V gene lost 1 base and the J gene lost 5 bases, with 11 bases spanning the gap. Germline V gene sequence: CDR1 MNHNS, CDR2 SASEGT. Incomplete CDR3 DNA: TGTGCCAGCAGTGAAGGGGCAGGGGAGGAGACC. Encoded protein: CASSEGAGEET. The CDR3 as a whole reads CASSEGAGEETQYF.

Concerning this clone itself: The read stops 3 residues short of the end of the CDR3; the missing end is completed from the germline J gene. This sequence joins TRBV18 and TRBJ2-7; D tentatively fits TRBD1 or TRBD2 (7 bases each). CDR1 is KGHSH and CDR2 is LQKENI in the germline V gene. V gave up 5 bases and J gave up 6 bases, with 17 bases separating them. CDR3 length: 14 amino acids. The part of the CDR3 DNA that was read is TGTGCCAGCTCAGAACGACAGGGAGGGGGCGAG. Amino acids: CASSERQGGGE. The whole CDR3 protein is CASSERQGGGEQYF.

Turning to this clone: The read terminates 3 residues before the CDR3 end, so the remaining end is supplied by the germline J gene. This chain connects TRBV29-1 to TRBJ1-2, with 8 positions matching TRBD1. This CDR3 comprises 12 residues. The germline CDR1 and CDR2 sequences are SQVTM and ANQGSEA. After removal of 6 bases from V and 3 bases from J, the junction contained 3 bases not matched to a gene. CDR3 DNA (partial): TGCAGCGTAGCCAGGGGGCACTATGGC. Translation: CSVARGHYG. The full CDR3 reads CSVARGHYGYTF. Using reference TRBV29-1 and TRBJ1-2 for the parts outside the CDR3, the full variable domain is SAVISQKPSRDICQRGTSLTIQCQVDSQVTMMFWYRQQPGQSLTLIATANQGSEATYESGFVIDKFPISRPNLTFSTLTVSNMSPEDSSIYLCSVARGHYGYTFGSGTRLTVV.

Comment on this clone: The read ends 3 residues shy of where the CDR3 ends; the end is completed using the germline J gene. V and J are TRBV5-1 and TRBJ1-1; tentative D call: TRBD1 (6 bases). The CDR3 extends over 14 amino acids. The V gene lost 2 bases and the J gene lost 2 bases, with 10 bases spanning the gap. Germline V gene lookup returns CDR1 SGHRS and CDR2 YFSETQ. CDR3 amino acids: CASSFDRINTEAFF. CDR3 DNA, as far as it was read: TGCGCCAGCAGCTTCGACAGGATCAACACTGAA. Full variable domain (remainder filled in from reference TRBV5-1 and TRBJ1-1): KAGVTQTPRYLIKTRGQQVTLSCSPISGHRSVSWYQQTPGQGLQFLFEYFSETQRNKGNFPGRFSGRQFSNSRSEMNVSTLELGDSALYLCASSFDRINTEAFFGQGTRLTVV.

Note on this clone: The CDR3 end lies 3 residues beyond the end of the read and is filled in from the germline J gene. J is TRBJ2-1 and V is TRBV5-1; perhaps D is TRBD1 or TRBD2 (6 bases each). Trimming stripped 4 bases from V and 0 bases from J, with 14 bases between. Germline CDR1 reads SGHRS; CDR2 reads YFSETQ. The CDR3 covers 16 residues. CDR3: CASSGRTDYSYNEQFF. The covered CDR3 bases are TGCGCCAGCAGCGGGAGGACAGACTACTCCTACAATGAG.

Turning to this clone: The CDR3 end is not reached by the read, which stops 3 residues before it; the germline J gene fills it in. The chain couples TRBV14 to TRBJ2-1; TRBD2 agrees at 8 bases. The CDR3 extends over 18 amino acids. V shed 0 bases and J 5 bases; nucleotides not matched to a gene: 12. In germline, CDR1 is SGHDN, CDR2 FVKESK. The CDR3 loop reads CASSQEGGLAGLNNEQFF. The CDR3 bases that were read are TGTGCCAGCAGCCAAGAGGGGGGTTTAGCGGGACTAAACAATGAG.

Concerning this clone itself: Coverage ceases 3 residues before the CDR3 finishes, and the germline J gene fills in the end. This sequence joins TRBV5-1 and TRBJ2-2, with 11 positions matching TRBD1. The CDR3 consists of 16 residues. Germline lookup yields CDR1 SGHRS and CDR2 YFSETQ. The junction had 6 bases not matched to a gene; V was cut back by 4 bases and J by 4 bases. CDR3 bases read: TGCGCCAGCAGCCCAACCGGGACAGGGGGCACCGGGGAG. Translation gives CASSPTGTGGTGE. The full CDR3 reads CASSPTGTGGTGELFF.

About this clone: The read halts 3 residues ahead of the CDR3 end, with the missing end drawn from the germline J gene. The chain uses TRBV23-1 and TRBJ1-2; no clear D gene. TRBV23-1 is placed among ORFs of uncertain function. The V gene lost 1 base and the J gene lost 5 bases, with 8 bases spanning the gap. The CDR3 length is 13 residues. CDR3 bases read: TGCGCCAGCAGTCAATGTAGCAGATATGGC. This encodes CASSQCSRYG. The full CDR3 sequence reads CASSQCSRYGYTF.

Of note for this clone: Sequencing ends 3 residues short of the CDR3 end; the germline J gene provides the rest. This chain links TRBV6-1 with TRBJ2-5, with 12 bases that match TRBD2. The CDR3 extends over 15 amino acids. Germline values: CDR1 MNHNS, CDR2 SASEGT. V shed 2 bases and J 2 bases; nucleotides not matched to a gene: 0. The CDR3 bases that were read are TGTGCCAGCAGTGAACTAGCGGGAGGGCAAGAGACC. Translation gives CASSELAGGQET. The whole CDR3 region reads CASSELAGGQETQYF.

To note about this clone: Read data end 3 residues before the CDR3 end; the end is taken from the germline J gene. The chain has TRBV7-3 and TRBJ2-2, with D perhaps matching TRBD1 (6 bases). Between the trimmed V and J ends, which lost 5 bases and 1 base, there was a span of 11 bases. Looked up from germline, CDR1 is SGHTA and CDR2 is FQGTGA. CDR3 length: 15 residues. The sequenced CDR3 bases are TGTGCCAGCAGCCCCGCGACAGGGAACACCGGGGAG. It encodes CASSPATGNTGE. In full, the CDR3 is CASSPATGNTGELFF.

Worth noting for this clone: The CDR3 end falls 3 residues outside the read, so it is completed with the germline J gene. V and J are TRBV30 and TRBJ2-3, with a possible D match to TRBD2 (6 bases). Trimming cost V 5 bases and J 2 bases, with 11 bases left between them. Germline V lookup: CDR1 GTSNPN, CDR2 SVGIG (reference sequence). This CDR3 region has 13 residues. Here the CDR3 reads CAWDRGNTDTQYF. CDR3 DNA, as far as it was read: TGTGCCTGGGATCGGGGGAACACAGATACG.

Note on this clone: The read terminates 3 residues before the CDR3 end, so the remaining end is supplied by the germline J gene. The V and J genes are TRBV5-1 and TRBJ1-2; tentative D call: TRBD1 (5 bases). The V gene's germline CDR1 is SGHRS and CDR2 YFSETQ. There are 13 residues in the CDR3. CDR3 in amino acids: CASSLEAGHGYTF. The CDR3 DNA, read in part, is TGCGCCAGCAGCCTCGAGGCAGGGCACGGC.

With regard to this clone: The read is 3 residues too short to cover the CDR3 end, so that end is filled in from the germline J gene. This sequence joins TRBV7-2 and TRBJ2-1, with D possibly matching TRBD2 (6 bases). Germline CDR1 is SGHTA and CDR2 is FQGNSA. V lost 3 bases, J lost 4 bases, and 7 bases lay in between. This CDR3 contains 13 residues. The CDR3 sequence: CASSFAGYNEQFF. The CDR3 DNA, read in part, is TGTGCCAGCAGCTTCGCGGGATACAATGAG.